These T cell receptor beta chains were read from a single sample in a study of blood T cell repertoires in COVID-19. Some clones are missing from TCRdb's copy, which holds only in-frame ones; the method was immunoSEQ multiplex PCR. The data hold about 250,000 clones, with about four fifths observed a single time. Specimen: PBMCs or T cells enriched from blood (not recorded which). Receptors were obtained from a man aged 45-65 years who had recovered from COVID-19. The CDR3 runs from the conserved cysteine through the conserved F or W. A D gene is named only where the DNA matches it firmly. The size field is filled for only some rows; it gives once, few, many or a size class.

V	size	J	D	DNA	CDR3
TRBV23-1	.	TRBJ2-7	.	TGCGCCGCCCCCCGGGACACGACCTACGAGCAGTACTTC	CAAPRDTTYEQYF
TRBV7-3	.	TRBJ2-5	TRBD1	TGTGCCAGCAGCTCCAGGGGGCGAGAGACCCAGTACTTC	CASSSRGRETQYF
TRBV7-3	.	TRBJ2-3	.	TGTGCCAGCAGCTTAACGGGCAATACGCAGTATTTT	CASSLTGNTQYF
TRBV9	.	TRBJ2-5	.	TGTGCCAGCAGCGTAGGTGGGAGCCAAGAGACCCAGTACTTC	CASSVGGSQETQYF
TRBV19	.	TRBJ2-2	.	TGTGCCAGTAGTTTACAGGCCGGGGAGCTGTTTTTT	CASSLQAGELFF
TRBV9	few	TRBJ1-1	TRBD1	TGTGCCAGCAGCGCCACTCAGGGGGCTGCTGAAGCTTTCTTT	CASSATQGAAEAFF
TRBV12-5	.	TRBJ2-3	.	TGTGCTAGTGGTTTGGTAGGAGTCCTCACAGATACGCAGTATTTT	CASGLVGVLTDTQYF
TRBV28	.	TRBJ2-1	TRBD2	TGTGCCAGCAGCCTATTTGGGGCGGGAGATGATGAGCAGTTCTTC	CASSLFGAGDDEQFF
TRBV7-9	.	TRBJ2-5	.	TGTGCCAGCAGCCCCTGGACAGAACCTCAAGAGACCCAGTACTTC	CASSPWTEPQETQYF
TRBV6-2/TRBV6-3	.	TRBJ2-5	TRBD2	TGTGCCAGCAGTTACTCGAGTAGCGGGGGGTTTCAAGAGACCCAGTACTTC	CASSYSSSGGFQETQYF
TRBV4-3	once	TRBJ2-6	.	TGCGCCAGCAGCCAAGATCCCCGGTCCTCTGGGGCCAACGTCCTGACTTTC	CASSQDPRSSGANVLTF
TRBV19	.	TRBJ2-5	.	TGTGCCAGTAGTCCTAGGGGTATCCAAGAGACCCAGTACTTC	CASSPRGIQETQYF
TRBV2	few	TRBJ2-7	.	TGTGCCAGTCAAGGCGCGGGCGAGCAGTACTTC	CASQGAGEQYF
TRBV4-3	many	TRBJ2-7	.	TGCGCCAGCAGCCAAGAGGACAGCTCCTACGAGCAGTACTTC	CASSQEDSSYEQYF
TRBV29-1	.	TRBJ2-3	TRBD2	TGCAGCGGTAGGGGGACTAGCGGGAGGGGCGCAGATACGCAGTATTTT	CSGRGTSGRGADTQYF
TRBV7-9	.	TRBJ2-7	TRBD2	TGTGCCAGCAGCTTTGGACTAGCGTGGTACGAGCAGTACTTC	CASSFGLAWYEQYF
TRBV15	.	TRBJ2-2	TRBD1	TGTGCCATCGGACAGGGGGGTTCAGGCGGGGAGCTGTTTTTT	CAIGQGGSGGELFF
TRBV7-3	.	TRBJ2-1	.	TGTGCCAGCAGCTCCCTAGGGGGAGGGCCAAATGAGCAGTTCTTC	CASSSLGGGPNEQFF
TRBV15	.	TRBJ1-2	TRBD1	TGTGCCACCAGCAGACCCAGACAGGGATCGAGTAACTATGGCTACACCTTC	CATSRPRQGSSNYGYTF
TRBV10-2	.	TRBJ1-1	.	TGCGCCAGCAGTGAAGCAGGGCGGGACGGAGCTTTCTTT	CASSEAGRDGAFF
TRBV7-3	.	TRBJ1-4	TRBD1	TGTGCCAGCAGCATAGGGGGCAAGAGAGGGATATGGGGTCCTGAAAAACTGTTTTTT	CASSIGGKRGIWGPEKLFF
TRBV15	.	TRBJ2-1	TRBD2	TGTGCCACCAGCAGTTCGGGACTAAGGATGTCTGGTGAGCAGTTCTTC	CATSSSGLRMSGEQFF
TRBV7-6	once	TRBJ1-1	.	TGTGCCAGCAGCTTAGGGAGGGGCGGGGGAAGGACTGAAGCTTTCTTT	CASSLGRGGGRTEAFF
TRBV7-9	few	TRBJ1-1	.	TGTGCCAGCCGGGGGGAGAACCCACAAGCTTTCTTT	CASRGENPQAFF
TRBV6-2/TRBV6-3	.	TRBJ2-1	TRBD2	TGTGCCAGCAGTTACCCAGGACTAGCGGGCAACTACAATGAGCAGTTCTTC	CASSYPGLAGNYNEQFF
TRBV28	.	TRBJ2-2	TRBD2	TGTGCCAGCAGCCGTGGCGCTAGCGGGAGCACCGGGGAGCTGTTTTTT	CASSRGASGSTGELFF
TRBV30	.	TRBJ1-1	TRBD1	TGTGCCTGGAGTGACGAAATCCGGGCCAGGGGGGAAGCTTTCTTT	CAWSDEIRARGEAFF
TRBV27	.	TRBJ2-2	.	TGTGCCAGCAGTTTAAACCGGGCCGGGGAGCTGTTTTTT	CASSLNRAGELFF
TRBV12-5	.	TRBJ1-1	.	TGTGCTAGTGGTTTGGGGGAGCTTGGAGCTTTCTTT	CASGLGELGAFF
TRBV4-2	many	TRBJ1-6	TRBD1	TGTGCCAGCAGCCAAGACGGCAGGACCCAAGGACAGGGGGAATATTCACCCCTCCACTTT	CASSQDGRTQGQGEYSPLHF
TRBV15	.	TRBJ2-7	.	TGTGCCACCAGCGGAGAAACAGGGTACGAGCAGTACTTC	CATSGETGYEQYF
TRBV5-1	.	TRBJ1-6	.	TGCGCCAGCAGCTTGGCCTTGGTCGGAACAGGGTATAATTCACCCCTCCACTTT	CASSLALVGTGYNSPLHF
TRBV10-3	.	TRBJ1-6	TRBD1	TGTGCCATCAGGAACCCGGGACAGGGGTTGTCACCCCTCCACTTT	CAIRNPGQGLSPLHF
TRBV4-3	.	TRBJ1-4	TRBD1	TGCGCCAGCAGCCTATTTACCGGGACAGGCAATGAAAAACTGTTTTTT	CASSLFTGTGNEKLFF
TRBV19	.	TRBJ2-7	.	TGTGCCAGTAGTATAGTAGGCAGCGGAGACGAGCAGTACTTC	CASSIVGSGDEQYF
TRBV9	.	TRBJ2-1	.	TGTGCCAGCAGCGTATCCTTCCGCGATGAGCAGTTCTTC	CASSVSFRDEQFF
TRBV28	once	TRBJ2-7	TRBD2	TGTGCCAGCAGTCGCAAGCGGGAGGGCCCAGACGAGCAGTACTTC	CASSRKREGPDEQYF
TRBV5-1	.	TRBJ2-7	TRBD1	TGCGCCAGCAGCCCACTTTCTGTGACAGGGGACGAGCAGTACTTC	CASSPLSVTGDEQYF
TRBV4-3	few	TRBJ1-1	.	TGCGCCAGCAGCCGATCGACCGATTGGGGGCAAGTAGCTTTCTTT	CASSRSTDWGQVAFF